This T cell receptor (beta chain) derives from a study of Graves' ophthalmopathy and Graves' hyperthyroidism listed by TCRdb under 2018. About the full investigation: Peripheral blood samples were taken at the time of initial diagnosis, before any treatment was given. TCR beta repertoire signatures were used to distinguish Graves' ophthalmopathy from Graves' hyperthyroidism and to predict progression to ophthalmopathy. In total, around 130 blood samples were TCR-sequenced: approximately 42 ophthalmopathy, some 72 hyperthyroidism and some 17 hyperthyroidism-to-ophthalmopathy patients. To explore V-J signatures that separate ophthalmopathy from hyperthyroidism, a discovery set of about a hundred patients was enrolled, consisting of approximately 44 with ophthalmopathy and roughly 57 with stable hyperthyroidism. An independent validation cohort comprised 18 to 20 hyperthyroidism patients and 15 to 17 patients who later progressed from hyperthyroidism to ophthalmopathy. In roughly 6 hyperthyroidism patients, the T-cell repertoires found in thyroid tissue were compared with those found in blood. Following sample collection, hyperthyroidism patients were given methimazole at a starting dose of 30 mg daily, and ophthalmopathy patients were given high-dose intravenous methylprednisolone. Summary of the overall study and its limitations: Most expanded thyroid clonotypes with frequency above 0.001 were also detected in blood, suggesting blood repertoires may reflect the thyroid immune response. Ophthalmopathy was separated from stable hyperthyroidism by the 13-signature model with about 88% sensitivity and around 81% specificity in cross-validation and with 80%/75% in the test set. Sample size was not statistically predetermined, and group allocation was not concealed from the investigators. In validation, the model predicted ophthalmopathy progression with about 71% sensitivity and roughly 72% specificity; some 13 predicted patients were CT-confirmed with GO in a median of approximately 6.5 months.

Ophthalmopathy patients were characterized by moderately to severely active disease, a Clinical Activity Score of at least 3, a NOSPECS grade of at least 4, and a disease duration under 3 months. Patients were excluded if they had other autoimmune diseases, uncontrolled infections, pregnancy or lactation. Diagnosis relied on clinical symptoms, serum thyroxine, TRAb, thyroid ultrasound and orbital computed tomography. Ficoll-Paque density gradient centrifugation was used to isolate PBMCs from approximately 11 ml of fresh peripheral blood. Total RNA was extracted with Trizol reagent and quality-checked on an Agilent 2100 Bioanalyzer. For this clonotype: Which antigen it targets is not known. No qualities accompany the bases; no much larger clone lies one base away.

For repertoire sequencing, the TCR beta CDR3 regions were amplified from RNA transcripts. HTBI primers and the Qiagen OneStep RT-PCR kit were used in a first-round RT-PCR, which was followed by a second-round multiplex PCR, size selection and purification. Sequencing of the libraries was carried out on an Illumina HiSeq2000 in paired-end mode with 100 bp reads. Per the original workflow: SOAPnuke was used for read processing, and reads with adapters, uncalled bases, a mean Phred below 15, or no exact constant-primer or identifier match were discarded. COPE v1.2.5 was used to merge high-quality paired reads. Each unique nucleotide sequence was treated as a clonotype, and MiTCR v1.1 was used to align the clonotypes to the IMGT TRB V, D and J references. Analysis was restricted to V-J combinations with a frequency above 0.0001, which covered 98% to 99.2% of repertoires. A TCR clonal expansion and chaos score per V-J combination was defined as the ratio of F50 clonal expansion to chaos observed in the TCRdist matrix. Welch's t-statistics and random forest were used to reduce features to 13 V-J combinations, which were fed into a naive Bayes classifier. The Morisita-Horn index was used to measure how similar the thyroid and blood repertoires were. The public reads were quality trimmed at Q25 with fastp and then assembled into clones with MiXCR by TCRdb, keeping productive beta chains. Merged by CDR3 protein, the rows form single entries marked with the most common genes and DNA. In this record, the V and J calls reflect TCRdb's handling and not the investigators' own analysis. For this sample the table gives roughly 300,000 distinct CDR3 sequences, of which under 20% were detected only once. The leading ten clones occupy roughly an eighth of the sample.

The junction carries 18 bases between V and J, which are trimmed by 6 bases and 10 bases respectively. The CDR3, cysteine through phenylalanine, is 13 amino acids long. Just CDR3 DNA is preserved here, 39 bases in frame from base 1. The CDR1 and CDR2 encoded by the germline V gene are MDHEN and SYDVKM. The sequence was obtained from an adult man with Graves' ophthalmopathy. The chain is assembled from TRBV28 and TRBJ1-2, with TRBD1 tentatively as D gene (6 bases match). The material sequenced was peripheral blood. The CDR3 here reads CASSPDSLEVYTF. The sequenced DNA: TGTGCCAGCAGCCCGGACAGCCTTGAGGTCTACACCTTC.